This is a list of T cell receptor beta chains from one sample in a study of control samples from healthy donors and cancer patients. Sequenced by immunoSEQ multiplex PCR; TCRdb stores in-frame clones only, minus some. The data hold 100,000 to 150,000 clones, with roughly 90% observed a single time. Sequencing used blood. The receptors were sampled from a man aged 45-60 years in good health. The CDR3 runs from the conserved cysteine through the conserved F or W. Each record gives: CDR3 length, V gene, D gene, J gene, clone size, CDR3 DNA, CDR3 protein. A D gene is named only where the DNA matches it firmly. Clone size appears in some rows only: once, few, many, or a class for an expanded clone.

13	TRBV7-2	NA	TRBJ2-7	few	TGTGCCAGCAGCTTATACGGGGGGCGGGAGCAGTACTTC	CASSLYGGREQYF
17	TRBV19	NA	TRBJ1-2	NA	TGTGCCAGTACTACCGGGCTAGGGAGGCAAACTAACTATGGCTACACCTTC	CASTTGLGRQTNYGYTF
14	TRBV19	NA	TRBJ1-6	NA	TGTGCCAGTACCCCTGGGAAGGGATGGTCACCCCTCCACTTT	CASTPGKGWSPLHF
18	TRBV4-1	TRBD2	TRBJ2-3	once	TGCGCCAGCAGCCAAGGGGGCTGGCTAGCGGCTAGCACAGATACGCAGTATTTT	CASSQGGWLAASTDTQYF
15	TRBV5-5	NA	TRBJ1-1	NA	TGTGCCAGCAGCTTGGAAGCCAGCTTGAACACTGAAGCTTTCTTT	CASSLEASLNTEAFF
16	TRBV4-3	TRBD2	TRBJ2-5	NA	TGCGCCAGCAGCCAAGATAAAGGACTAGCAATGGAGACCCAGTACTTC	CASSQDKGLAMETQYF
15	TRBV18	TRBD1	TRBJ2-7	NA	TGTGCCAGCTCACCAGGGACAGTGGACTCCTACGAGCAGTACTTC	CASSPGTVDSYEQYF
15	TRBV10-3	TRBD1	TRBJ1-2	NA	TGTGCCATCAGTCCTACACAGGGGCCTCCCTATGGCTACACCTTC	CAISPTQGPPYGYTF
15	TRBV3-1/TRBV3-2	TRBD2	TRBJ2-3	NA	TGTGCCAGCAGCCAAGGAGGGACTAACACAGATACGCAGTATTTT	CASSQGGTNTDTQYF
16	TRBV9	NA	TRBJ2-5	NA	TGTGCCAGCAGCGTATGGAGGGGGGGCAACCAAGAGACCCAGTACTTC	CASSVWRGGNQETQYF
17	TRBV3-1/TRBV3-2	NA	TRBJ2-1	NA	TGTGCCAGCAGCCAAGCCCGCGGGGATAGCTCCTACAATGAGCAGTTCTTC	CASSQARGDSSYNEQFF
13	TRBV19	NA	TRBJ1-2	NA	TGTGCCAGTAGTATAGGCAGATACTATGGCTACACCTTC	CASSIGRYYGYTF
15	TRBV21-1	NA	TRBJ1-3	NA	TGTGCCAGCAGCAAAACCCCGGGCGCTGGAAACACCATATATTTT	CASSKTPGAGNTIYF
15	TRBV5-8	NA	TRBJ2-5	NA	TGTGCCAGCAGCGGACCGGGCCTAGGAAGGGAGACCCAGTACTTC	CASSGPGLGRETQYF
14	TRBV5-5	NA	TRBJ2-7	hyperexpanded	TGTGCCAGCAGCTTGAGGGGGGCGGACTACGAGCAGTACTTC	CASSLRGADYEQYF
13	TRBV15	TRBD1	TRBJ1-2	NA	TGTGCCACCAGCCGCCCGACAGGGGATGGCTACACCTTC	CATSRPTGDGYTF
17	TRBV15	TRBD2	TRBJ2-1	NA	TGTGCCACCAGCAGGGGCCTTAGCGGGGGGGCTCGTTATGAGCAGTTCTTC	CATSRGLSGGARYEQFF
15	TRBV3-1/TRBV3-2	TRBD2	TRBJ2-3	NA	TGTGCCAGCAGCCAAGCTAGCGGGGGGTCAGATACGCAGTATTTT	CASSQASGGSDTQYF
17	TRBV10-1	TRBD1	TRBJ1-1	NA	TGCGCCAGCAGAGTAAGACGGCGACAGGGGGCTTGCACTGAAGCTTTCTTT	CASRVRRRQGACTEAFF
16	TRBV5-1	TRBD1	TRBJ2-3	NA	TGCGCCAGCAGCTCGCAGATCAGGGGGCCGGCGGATACGCAGTATTTT	CASSSQIRGPADTQYF
15	TRBV19	NA	TRBJ2-1	NA	TGTGCCAGTAGTATAGTGGGGGGGCCCTACAATGAGCAGTTCTTC	CASSIVGGPYNEQFF
14	TRBV5-1	NA	TRBJ2-2	few	TGCGCCAGCAGCGGGCAGGGCGGCACCGGGGAGCTGTTTTTT	CASSGQGGTGELFF
14	TRBV5-8	TRBD1	TRBJ2-7	once	TGTGCCAGCAGGGCCGGGACAGTGATCTACGAGCAGTACTTC	CASRAGTVIYEQYF
13	TRBV19	NA	TRBJ1-2	NA	TGTGCCAGTAGTATTAGGGCCTTCTATGGCTACACCTTC	CASSIRAFYGYTF
13	TRBV28	NA	TRBJ1-1	NA	TGTGCCAGCAGAGCGACGGGGAACACTGAAGCTTTCTTT	CASRATGNTEAFF
16	TRBV27	TRBD1	TRBJ2-7	NA	TGTGCCAGCAGTTACCTAACGGGACAGGCTACCTACGAGCAGTACTTC	CASSYLTGQATYEQYF
13	TRBV5-4	NA	TRBJ1-2	NA	TGTGCCAGCAGCTTGGCGAAGGGCTATGGCTACACCTTC	CASSLAKGYGYTF
12	TRBV18	NA	TRBJ2-2	NA	TGTGCCAGCTCACCCGGACCCGGGGAGCTGTTTTTT	CASSPGPGELFF
16	TRBV11-2	NA	TRBJ2-3	NA	TGTGCCAGCAGCTTCAGGAGTTTATCTAGCACAGATACGCAGTATTTT	CASSFRSLSSTDTQYF
14	TRBV29-1	TRBD2	TRBJ2-1	NA	TGCAGCGTGTCCCCTAGCGGGGGGTCGAATGAGCAGTTCTTC	CSVSPSGGSNEQFF
13	TRBV11-2	NA	TRBJ2-5	NA	TGTGCCAGCAGCTTAGGTTTAGAAGAGACCCAGTACTTC	CASSLGLEETQYF
14	TRBV19	NA	TRBJ1-2	NA	TGTGCCAGTAGTTGGGGACCATCTAACTATGGCTACACCTTC	CASSWGPSNYGYTF
13	TRBV12-3/TRBV12-4	NA	TRBJ1-2	NA	TGTGCCAGCAGTTTTTTTGTTAACTATGGCTACACCTTC	CASSFFVNYGYTF
12	TRBV6-5	NA	TRBJ1-1	once	TGTGCCAGCAGTTACTCGGGCCCAGAAGCTTTCTTT	CASSYSGPEAFF
14	TRBV27	NA	TRBJ1-2	NA	TGTGCCAGCAGTCACAGGGTCGGGGACTATGGCTACACCTTC	CASSHRVGDYGYTF
19	TRBV10-3	TRBD1	TRBJ2-6	NA	TGTGCCATCAGTGAGTCTCAGACAGGGATATTCTCTGGGGCCAACGTCCTGACTTTC	CAISESQTGIFSGANVLTF
13	TRBV12-3/TRBV12-4	NA	TRBJ1-1	NA	TGTGCCAGCAGGAGGACAGTGAACACTGAAGCTTTCTTT	CASRRTVNTEAFF